This T cell receptor beta chain was retrieved from a study of blood T cell repertoires in COVID-19. Study at large: Samples of COVID-19 (acute and convalescent) were obtained from the United States, Italy and Spain. In each case, the material was cDNA or gDNA derived from T cells, B-cell-depleted T cells, or PBMCs.

Trimming removed 7 bases from V and 4 bases from J, with 14 bases in between. Germline CDR1 MNHEY, CDR2 SMNVEV (reference sequence). This CDR3 contains 13 residues. Profiled with immunoSEQ multiplex PCR; TCRdb holds only in-frame clones, not every one. The table includes 40,000 to 60,000 clones, roughly nine tenths detected once. The receptor comes from a human donor in a cohort sampled during active COVID-19. The rearrangement uses TRBV27 and TRBJ2-7; a possible D gene is TRBD2 (5 bases). The source material was peripheral blood. The CDR3 DNA is TGTGCCAGCATGACAAGAGGGCATTACGAGCAGTACTTC. It codes for CASMTRGHYEQYF.